One and the same sample provided the 11 T cell receptor beta chains below, sequenced in a study of T cells in Graves' hyperthyroidism and ophthalmopathy. Amplification yielded TCR beta CDR3 regions, with RNA transcripts as the source. TCR CDR3 regions were first amplified by RT-PCR with HTBI primers. TCRdb re-analysed the multiplex PCR reads in MiXCR, keeping a single row per CDR3 protein. Seen here are 660,000 or so distinct CDR3 sequences, just under 45% observed once, and the top ten hold roughly 7.2%. Sequencing input: peripheral blood or thyroid tissue (not recorded which). These receptors all stem from an adult man with Graves' disease, either hyperthyroidism or ophthalmopathy (not recorded which).

The chain couples TRBV14 to TRBJ2-5; D might be TRBD2 (5 bases). The V end lost 4 bases, the J end lost 5 bases, and 20 bases lay between the germline ends. The CDR3 is made up of 16 amino acids. Per the germline V gene, CDR1 is SGHDN and CDR2 is FVKESK. DNA of the CDR3: TGTGCCAGCAGCCCAAAAGCGACGAAGGAGGATGAGACCCAGTACTTC. This translates into CASSPKATKEDETQYF.

A few counts support this clonotype. This chain uses TRBV6-5 with TRBJ2-7, with D perhaps matching TRBD1 (5 bases). This CDR3 is 13 amino acids long. Between the trimmed V and J ends, which lost 2 bases and 7 bases, there was a span of 12 bases. CDR1 is MNHEY and CDR2 is SVGAGI in the germline V gene. DNA for the CDR3: TGTGCCAGCAGTTACGGCAGGGTGGGTGAGCAGTACTTC. Its protein is CASSYGRVGEQYF.

The chain has TRBV29-1 and TRBJ1-2; 9 bases map to TRBD1. This CDR3 has 13 amino acids. Trimming cost V 8 bases and J 3 bases; bases outside gene matches: 7. CDR1 and CDR2 (germline): SQVTM, ANQGSEA. CDR3 sequence: CSTDRGEYYGYTF. The DNA for the CDR3 is TGCAGCACGGACAGGGGCGAGTACTATGGCTACACCTTC.

The gene calls are TRBV7-2 and TRBJ1-6; TRBD1 is a possible D gene (5 bases). Trimming shortened V by 1 base and J by 9 bases, and 16 bases separated the two germline ends. CDR3 size: 16 residues. The germline V gene has CDR1 SGHTA and CDR2 FQGNSA. CDR3 region: CASSLVGAEGGSPLHF. The CDR3 coding sequence is TGTGCCAGCAGCTTAGTCGGGGCAGAGGGAGGTTCACCCCTCCACTTT.

This clonotype was counted once. A clone one base away is much larger, so this may be a read error. Here the CDR3 DNA reads TGTGCCAGCAGCCGCAGACAGGGTTACCAGCCCCGGCATTTT. Amino acid sequence: CASSRRQGYQPRHF. This chain connects TRBV7-8 to TRBJ1-5, with TRBD1 identical over 7 bases. This CDR3 comprises 14 residues. CDR1 and CDR2 (germline): SGHVS, FQNEAQ.

This clonotype was counted only a few times. The rearrangement uses TRBV3-1 and TRBJ2-7, with D possibly TRBD2 on 6 matching bases. V lost 1 base and J 4 bases, leaving 14 bases between the germline ends. The CDR3 sequence is 15 residues long. Germline V gene sequence: CDR1 LGHDT, CDR2 YNNKEL (reference sequence). DNA of the CDR3: TGTGCCAGCAGCCAAGCGGGGGTCGGGCATTACGAGCAGTACTTC. It codes for CASSQAGVGHYEQYF.

This clonotype was found many times. The chain recombines TRBV2 with TRBJ1-3; 11 bases are shared with TRBD1. Germline loops: CDR1 SNHLY, CDR2 FYNNEI. With 3 bases clipped from V and 3 bases from J, the junction kept 1 base outside the gene matches. The CDR3 sequence is 15 residues long. The CDR3 is CASSEDRGHGNTIYF. The CDR3 DNA sequence: TGTGCCAGCAGTGAGGACAGGGGGCATGGAAACACCATATATTTT. The full variable domain, its missing parts supplied by reference TRBV2 and TRBJ1-3, is EPEVTQTPSHQVTQMGQEVILRCVPISNHLYFYWYRQILGQKVEFLVSFYNNEISEKSEIFDDQFSVERPDGSNFTLKIRSTKLEDSAMYFCASSEDRGHGNTIYFGEGSWLTVV.

This clonotype showed up just once. The CDR3 region is CASSSRAGQGKKSSGNTIYF. CDR3 sequence (DNA): TGTGCCAGCAGTTCACGGGCCGGACAGGGAAAGAAAAGCTCTGGAAACACCATATATTTT. This rearrangement joins TRBV7-9 to TRBJ1-3; 8 bases align to TRBD1. Germline assignment: CDR1 SEHNR and CDR2 FQNEAQ (reference sequence). The CDR3 covers 20 residues. Trimming cost V 6 bases and J 0 bases; bases outside gene matches: 19.

This clonotype was recorded once. The chain links TRBV2 to TRBJ1-1, with a tentative D call TRBD1 (5 bases). The V end was cut by 6 bases, the J end by 10 bases, with 15 bases between. The CDR3 loop spans 12 amino acids. Germline lookup yields CDR1 SNHLY and CDR2 FYNNEI. As DNA, the CDR3 is TGTGCCAGCAGGAGAGACAGCGTCGGAGCTTTCTTT. Protein product: CASRRDSVGAFF.

In regard to this clonotype: This sequence may be a read error, since a much larger clone differs from it by one base. J is TRBJ2-5 and V is TRBV25-1; D is unclear. The CDR3 spans 13 residues. Trimming stripped 8 bases from V and 6 bases from J, with 16 bases between. From germline, CDR1 is MGHDK and CDR2 SYGVNS. CDR3 bases: TGTGCCAGCTCCTACGAAATCGGGCAGACCCAGTACTTC. This encodes CASSYEIGQTQYF.

This clonotype was seen a few times. V usage is TRBV6-1 and J usage is TRBJ2-7; the match to TRBD2 covers 9 bases. The CDR3 has 18 residues. Germline V gene lookup returns CDR1 MNHNS and CDR2 SASEGT. J was trimmed by 2 bases and V by 6 bases; bases with no gene match: 17. For the CDR3, the DNA is TGTGCCAGCAGCCCTCCCTTTGGGGGGACTAGCTATACCTACGAGCAGTACTTC. Its protein is CASSPPFGGTSYTYEQYF.